The clone carrying this T cell receptor beta chain was observed a few times. The data derive from a study of control samples from healthy donors and cancer patients. Assay: immunoSEQ multiplex PCR; the TCRdb copy retains only in-frame clones and omits some. This repertoire shows approximately 120,000 clones, 90% found once; its top ten account for more than 3.5%. Trimming removed 3 bases from V and 6 bases from J, with 9 bases in between. The CDR3 runs 13 residues. Germline loops: CDR1 MNHNY, CDR2 SVGAGI (reference sequence). This chain uses TRBV6-6 with TRBJ1-5; TRBD1 is a possible D gene (5 bases). The sequencing input was blood. The clonotype was recovered from a human donor in good health. The donor label of this sample is uncertain. The CDR3 here is CASSYRGSQPQHF. The CDR3 DNA is TGTGCCAGCAGTTATCGGGGGAGTCAGCCCCAGCATTTT.